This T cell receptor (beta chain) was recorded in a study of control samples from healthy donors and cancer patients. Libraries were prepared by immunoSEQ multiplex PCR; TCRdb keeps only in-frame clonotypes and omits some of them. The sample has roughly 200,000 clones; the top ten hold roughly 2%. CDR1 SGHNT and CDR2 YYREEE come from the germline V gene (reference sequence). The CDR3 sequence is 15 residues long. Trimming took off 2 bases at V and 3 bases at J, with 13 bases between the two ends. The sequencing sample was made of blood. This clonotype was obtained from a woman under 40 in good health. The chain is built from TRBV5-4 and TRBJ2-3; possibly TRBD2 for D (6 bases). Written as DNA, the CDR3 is TGTGCCAGCAGCTTCCCCGGGAGTAGGACAGATACGCAGTATTTT. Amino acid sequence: CASSFPGSRTDTQYF.